This T cell receptor beta chain was identified during a study of blood T cell repertoires in COVID-19. In the study overall: From the United States, Italy and Spain came samples of acute and convalescent COVID-19.

Cohorts were determined from participant-reported clinical history. Symptom resolution, clearance, or two negative PCRs marked the recovered donors of Cohort 3. The table lists this clone with a count of one. Profiled with immunoSEQ multiplex PCR; TCRdb holds only in-frame clones, not every one. The sample includes over 300,000 clones, 85% to 90% of them seen just once. V dropped 4 bases and J dropped 3 bases, with 15 bases sitting between them. The CDR3 length is 14 residues. Germline V gives CDR1 GTSNPN, CDR2 SVGIG (reference sequence). The genes are TRBV30 and TRBJ1-1; possibly TRBD1 for D (6 bases). The TCR was taken from a woman between 18 and 30 years old who had recovered from COVID-19. The sample was PBMCs or T cells enriched from blood (not recorded which). For the CDR3, the DNA is TGTGCCTGGATCCCCAGGGGAGTGGACACTGAAGCTTTCTTT. Protein: CAWIPRGVDTEAFF.